This T cell receptor beta chain was sequenced for a study of blood T cells in healthy people across ages. Concerning this clonotype: Its antigen is not identified.

Germline V gene data show CDR1 as DFQATT and CDR2 as SNEGSKA (reference sequence). The CDR3 runs to 16 residues. The ends lost 3 bases at V and 5 bases at J; junction bases unmatched: 11. Study findings and constraints: It was the long-lived donors that had more naive CD4+ cells and higher diversity than aged donors.

A J-beta primer mix and a sample-barcoded 5' primer were used in a second PCR of about 7 to 12 cycles. TCRdb independently ran MiXCR on the 5' RACE reads; one entry per CDR3 protein. The table lists about 620,000 distinct CDR3 sequences, roughly 21% of them singletons. The chain recombines TRBV20-1 with TRBJ1-5, with 9 positions matching TRBD1. Sequenced: blood. This receptor was identified in a man aged 65-85 years in good health. In DNA, the CDR3 is TGCAGTGCTAGTAATCCGTTGGGACAGGGCTATCAGCCCCAGCATTTT. Translating it yields CSASNPLGQGYQPQHF.